A single sample gave rise to the 27 T cell receptor beta chains below, sequenced in a study of CD8 T cells in ankylosing spondylitis. Findings of the study overall: Characteristic of ankylosing spondylitis blood, it appeared, was a TCR beta motif comprising several highly homologous variants.

The antigens for these receptors are not known. One entry per CDR3 protein, called by TCRdb with MiXCR from the 5' RACE reads. The sample carries fewer than 400,000 distinct CDR3 sequences, approximately 20% recorded once. The source material was blood, either unsorted or a sorted T cell fraction (not recorded which). The receptors derive from a male donor with ankylosing spondylitis.

This chain connects TRBV7-3 to TRBJ2-7, with TRBD1 matching over 7 bases. The CDR3 has 15 residues. From germline, CDR1 is SGHTA and CDR2 FQGTGA. V gave up 0 bases and J gave up 3 bases; unmatched junction bases: 5. The CDR3 sequence is CASSLTKGQNYEQYF. The CDR3 bases are TGTGCCAGCAGCTTAACAAAGGGACAGAACTACGAGCAGTACTTC. Looking up the rest from reference TRBV7-3 and TRBJ2-7 gives the full variable domain: GAGVSQTPSNKVTEKGKYVELRCDPISGHTALYWYRQSLGQGPEFLIYFQGTGAADDSGLPNDRFFAVRPEGSVSTLKIQRTERGDSAVYLCASSLTKGQNYEQYFGPGTRLTVT.

The sample holds many counts of this clonotype. The V gene is TRBV7-2, the J gene TRBJ2-7, with D uncertain. This CDR3 region has 13 residues. The ends were cut back, 6 bases at V and 2 bases at J, with 11 bases in the middle. Germline V gene sequence: CDR1 SGHTA, CDR2 FQGNSA. CDR3 region: CASSSRGPYEQYF. The CDR3 DNA sequence: TGTGCCAGCAGTTCTCGCGGACCCTACGAGCAGTACTTC.

This sequence joins TRBV10-3 and TRBJ1-2; 7 positions agree with TRBD1. Per germline, CDR1 ENHRY and CDR2 SYGVKD. This CDR3 region has 14 residues. After removal of 4 bases from V and 0 bases from J, the junction contained 2 bases not matched to a gene. CDR3 sequence (DNA): TGTGCCATCAGTGCTGGGACAGCTAACTATGGCTACACCTTC. Translation gives CAISAGTANYGYTF.

The V call is TRBV18, the J call TRBJ2-5; D unclear. The germline CDR1 and CDR2 sequences are KGHSH and LQKENI. The CDR3 loop spans 13 amino acids. With 3 bases removed from V and 5 bases from J, the gap between germline ends came to 10 bases. The CDR3 here is CASSPGQLETQYF. CDR3 DNA sequence: TGTGCCAGCTCACCGGGCCAGCTTGAGACCCAGTACTTC.

In its sample, this clonotype was seen a few times. The chain has TRBV7-9 and TRBJ2-7; weak D call: TRBD1 (6 bases). Germline V gene lookup returns CDR1 SEHNR and CDR2 FQNEAQ (reference sequence). This CDR3 contains 15 residues. The V gene lost 0 bases and the J gene lost 7 bases, with 16 bases spanning the gap. In DNA, the CDR3 is TGTGCCAGCAGCTTAGCGCTGGGGGACACCTTGGAGCAGTACTTC. It translates to CASSLALGDTLEQYF.

This clonotype was seen only a few times. This sequence joins TRBV6-5 and TRBJ2-5; 9 bases fit TRBD2. The V gene end was trimmed by 5 bases and the J gene end by 1 base; junction bases not matched to a gene: 8. This CDR3 contains 16 residues. The V gene's germline CDR1 is MNHEY and CDR2 SVGAGI. CDR3 nucleotide sequence: TGTGCCAGCAGTCTCTCGCCTAGCGGGGCCCAAGAGACCCAGTACTTC. This translates into CASSLSPSGAQETQYF.

This clonotype was picked up many times. The chain recombines TRBV12-3 or TRBV12-4 with TRBJ1-5; the match to TRBD1 covers 7 bases. The CDR3 is 15 amino acids. V was clipped by 5 bases and J by 7 bases; unmatched bases: 11. CDR3 residues: CASSPLQGRDQPQHF. The CDR3 DNA is TGTGCCAGCAGTCCCCTACAGGGGCGCGACCAGCCCCAGCATTTT.

This clonotype was picked up a small number of times. V and J are TRBV11-1 and TRBJ2-5; 12 nucleotides match TRBD2. Germline values: CDR1 SGHAT, CDR2 FQDESV (reference sequence). The V segment lost 2 bases and the J segment 5 bases; nucleotides outside the gene matches: 18. CDR3 length: 20 residues. CDR3 amino acids: CASSLFGASGRAGAMETQYF. CDR3 coding DNA: TGTGCCAGCAGCTTATTTGGGGCTAGCGGGAGGGCCGGGGCTATGGAGACCCAGTACTTC.

The J gene is TRBJ1-4, the V gene TRBV20-1; 10 positions agree with TRBD1. Germline V lookup: CDR1 DFQATT, CDR2 SNEGSKA (reference sequence). CDR3 length: 15 residues. The ends lost 6 bases at V and 0 bases at J; junction bases unmatched: 4. The CDR3 spells CSALGQGTTNEKLFF. DNA for the CDR3: TGCAGTGCCCTGGGACAGGGGACAACTAATGAAAAACTGTTTTTT.

V and J are TRBV7-9 and TRBJ1-3, with TRBD1 as a possible D gene (5 bases). Trimming pared 5 bases from V and 4 bases from J, leaving 15 bases between. The CDR3 length is 15 residues. In germline, CDR1 is SEHNR, CDR2 FQNEAQ (reference sequence). This CDR3 is CASSPWDPQGNTIYF. CDR3 DNA sequence: TGTGCCAGCAGCCCCTGGGACCCTCAGGGAAACACCATATATTTT.

A few counts support this clonotype. The gene calls are TRBV5-1 and TRBJ1-4; 7 positions agree with TRBD1. The CDR3 sequence is 18 residues long. Looked up from germline, CDR1 is SGHRS and CDR2 is YFSETQ. V lost 0 bases to trimming and J lost 8 bases; unmatched junction nucleotides: 16. As DNA, the CDR3 is TGCGCCAGCAGCTTGGACAGGGGTTCGGGTGCTTCGAAGGAAAAACTGTTTTTT. Protein: CASSLDRGSGASKEKLFF.

This rearrangement joins TRBV3-1 to TRBJ2-1; 9 positions match TRBD2. This CDR3 has 14 amino acids. Germline CDR1 and CDR2: LGHDT and YNNKEL (reference sequence). The J segment lost 5 bases and the V segment lost 4 bases, leaving 3 bases of the junction unmatched. The CDR3 DNA sequence: TGTGCCAGCAGCCTGGCTAGCGGGAACAATGAGCAGTTCTTC. Translation gives CASSLASGNNEQFF.

This clonotype has only a few counts. The chain is built from TRBV5-1 and TRBJ2-3; maybe TRBD1 (5 bases). The CDR3 is 14 amino acids. Per germline, CDR1 SGHRS and CDR2 YFSETQ. The V gene lost 10 bases and the J gene lost 4 bases, with 19 bases spanning the gap. The CDR3 loop is CAPPGPGWPDTQYF. DNA of the CDR3: TGCGCCCCCCCCGGTCCAGGGTGGCCAGATACGCAGTATTTT.

Only a few counts were recorded for this clonotype. CDR3 in amino acids: CASSSGQGARNEQFF. CDR3 sequence (DNA): TGTGCCAGCAGCTCCGGACAGGGGGCGCGAAATGAGCAGTTCTTC. This chain connects TRBV7-3 to TRBJ2-1, with 11 bases matching TRBD1. Trimming removed 4 bases from V and 7 bases from J; junction bases left unmatched: 6. The germline CDR1 and CDR2 sequences are SGHTA and FQGTGA. The CDR3 is 15 residues long.

This clonotype was observed many times. J is TRBJ2-7 and V is TRBV7-2; D gene unclear. Germline loops: CDR1 SGHTA, CDR2 FQGNSA. The CDR3 extends over 15 amino acids. The V end lost 5 bases, the J end lost 2 bases, and 16 bases lay between the germline ends. The CDR3 bases are TGTGCCAGCAGCCCGAGGCCTCTTAATCCCTACGAGCAGTACTTC. Protein sequence: CASSPRPLNPYEQYF.

V usage is TRBV11-2 and J usage is TRBJ2-1; TRBD1 aligns across 9 bases. The V gene end was trimmed by 4 bases and the J gene end by 10 bases; junction bases not matched to a gene: 11. Germline assignment: CDR1 SGHAT and CDR2 FQNNGV. The CDR3 has 15 residues. The CDR3 sequence is CASSSRDRAIGEQFF. The CDR3 DNA follows: TGTGCCAGCAGCTCCCGGGACAGGGCGATTGGCGAGCAGTTCTTC.

This clonotype occurred a few times. The J gene is TRBJ2-5, the V gene TRBV2; 10 bases are shared with TRBD1. From germline, CDR1 is SNHLY and CDR2 FYNNEI. CDR3 length equals 14 residues. The V gene end was trimmed by 6 bases and the J gene end by 5 bases; junction bases not matched to a gene: 6. CDR3 region: CASSADRGYETQYF. In nucleotides, the CDR3 is TGTGCCAGCAGCGCGGACAGGGGGTATGAGACCCAGTACTTC.

This clonotype was detected ten times or more. V gene TRBV6-1 combines with J gene TRBJ2-7, with 7 bases aligning to TRBD2. The CDR3 contains 14 residues. V gave up 8 bases and J gave up 2 bases; unmatched junction bases: 9. The germline V gene has CDR1 MNHNS and CDR2 SASEGT. The CDR3 DNA reads TGTGCCAGCCGACCGGGACTACTACCCTACGAGCAGTACTTC. Amino acid sequence: CASRPGLLPYEQYF.

The chain joins TRBV3-1 to TRBJ2-2, with TRBD2 matching 9 bases. With 5 bases clipped from V and 5 bases from J, the junction kept 12 bases outside the gene matches. The CDR3 spans 17 residues. Germline CDR1 and CDR2: LGHDT and YNNKEL (reference sequence). This CDR3 reads CASSRGLAHGGTGELFF. The CDR3 coding sequence is TGTGCCAGCAGCAGGGGACTAGCTCATGGGGGGACCGGGGAGCTGTTTTTT.

The chain carries TRBV6-5 and TRBJ2-3, with TRBD2 matching over 7 bases. Germline-derived CDR1 and CDR2 are MNHEY and SVGAGI. CDR3 size: 14 residues. With V trimmed by 4 bases and J by 1 base, 2 bases remained unmatched. The DNA for the CDR3 is TGTGCCAGCAGTTTCCTAGCGGGCACAGATACGCAGTATTTT. Its translation is CASSFLAGTDTQYF.

This clonotype appeared once. The genes are TRBV5-1 and TRBJ2-2; 7 nucleotides line up with TRBD1. V trimming: 6 bases; J trimming: 0 bases; junction bases outside the gene matches: 8. CDR3 length equals 16 residues. The germline gives CDR1 SGHRS, CDR2 YFSETQ. DNA for the CDR3: TGCGCCAGCACCCTTGGACAGGCCGCGAACACCGGGGAGCTGTTTTTT. It encodes CASTLGQAANTGELFF.

The chain links TRBV9 to TRBJ2-5, with no clear D. The CDR3 is made up of 14 amino acids. V lost 0 bases and J lost 5, with 11 bases in between. The germline V gene has CDR1 SGDLS and CDR2 YYNGEE. CDR3 loop: CASSVEVAAETQYF. CDR3 DNA sequence: TGTGCCAGCAGCGTAGAAGTGGCCGCGGAGACCCAGTACTTC.

This clonotype was recorded at least ten times. The V and J genes are TRBV12-3 or TRBV12-4 and TRBJ2-2; 9 bases agree with TRBD2. The junction had 8 bases not matched to a gene; V was cut back by 4 bases and J by 5 bases. CDR3 length: 16 residues. For the CDR3, the DNA is TGTGCCAGCAGTTATCGGGCGGGAGGGCCGACCGGGGAGCTGTTTTTT. Translated, it gives CASSYRAGGPTGELFF.

The J gene is TRBJ1-5, the V gene TRBV2; weak D call: TRBD1 (5 bases). The length of the CDR3 is 14 residues. V was cut by 8 bases and J by 4 bases, with 15 bases left in between. Germline V gene data show CDR1 as SNHLY and CDR2 as FYNNEI. The CDR3 sequence is CASAGTYLNQPQHF. In DNA, the CDR3 is TGTGCCAGCGCCGGGACGTACCTTAATCAGCCCCAGCATTTT.

This chain joins TRBV7-2 and TRBJ2-1; a possible D gene is TRBD1 (6 bases). This CDR3 contains 14 residues. In germline, CDR1 is SGHTA, CDR2 FQGNSA. V lost 5 bases, J lost 8 bases, and 16 bases lay in between. CDR3 amino acids: CASSGTHLGDEQFF. CDR3 DNA sequence: TGTGCCAGCAGCGGGACACACCTGGGCGATGAGCAGTTCTTC.

The rearrangement links TRBV20-1 to TRBJ2-3; D gene unclear. Trimming pared 5 bases from V and 2 bases from J, leaving 17 bases between. This CDR3 comprises 15 residues. From germline, CDR1 is DFQATT and CDR2 SNEGSKA (reference sequence). CDR3 in amino acids: CSASGRNIYTDTQYF. The CDR3 DNA reads as TGCAGTGCTTCTGGACGGAATATCTACACAGATACGCAGTATTTT.

This sequence joins TRBV30 and TRBJ1-3, with unresolved D. This CDR3 has 16 amino acids. Trimming removed 1 base from V and 0 bases from J, with 13 bases in between. CDR1 is GTSNPN, CDR2 SVGIG, per germline (reference sequence). The CDR3 bases are TGTGCCTGGAGTGCGACGGTTCAGATCTCTGGAAACACCATATATTTT. Protein sequence: CAWSATVQISGNTIYF.